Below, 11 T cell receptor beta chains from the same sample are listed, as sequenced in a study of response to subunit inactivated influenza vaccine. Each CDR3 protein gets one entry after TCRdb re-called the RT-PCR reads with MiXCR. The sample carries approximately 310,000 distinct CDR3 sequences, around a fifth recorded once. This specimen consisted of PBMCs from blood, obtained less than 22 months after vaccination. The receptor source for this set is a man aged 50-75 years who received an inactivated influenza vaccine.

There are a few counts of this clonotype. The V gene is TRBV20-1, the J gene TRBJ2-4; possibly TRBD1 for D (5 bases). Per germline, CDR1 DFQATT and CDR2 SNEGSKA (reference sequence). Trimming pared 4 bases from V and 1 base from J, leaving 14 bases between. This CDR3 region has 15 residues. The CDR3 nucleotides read TGCAGTGCTAAAGGGGATAGGCCCGCCAAAAACATTCAGTACTTC. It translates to CSAKGDRPAKNIQYF.

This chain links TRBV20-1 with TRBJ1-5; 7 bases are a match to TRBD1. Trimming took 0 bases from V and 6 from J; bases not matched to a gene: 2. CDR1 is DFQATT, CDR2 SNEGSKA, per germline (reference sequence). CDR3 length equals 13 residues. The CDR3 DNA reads TGCAGTGCTAGAGACAGGGGGACTCAGCCCCAGCATTTT. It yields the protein CSARDRGTQPQHF.

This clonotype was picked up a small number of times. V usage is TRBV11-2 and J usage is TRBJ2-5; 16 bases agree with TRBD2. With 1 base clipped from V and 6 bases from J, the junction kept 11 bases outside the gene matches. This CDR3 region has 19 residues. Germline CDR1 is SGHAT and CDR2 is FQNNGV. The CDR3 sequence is CASSLVSGTSGGALKTQYF. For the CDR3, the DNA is TGTGCCAGCAGCTTAGTTTCCGGGACTAGCGGGGGGGCCTTGAAGACCCAGTACTTC.

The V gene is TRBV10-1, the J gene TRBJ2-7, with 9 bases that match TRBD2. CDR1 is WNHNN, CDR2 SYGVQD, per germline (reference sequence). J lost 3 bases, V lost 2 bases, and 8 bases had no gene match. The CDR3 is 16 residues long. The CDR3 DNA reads TGCGCCAGCAGTGAGGCCTACGGGACTAGCATCTACGAGCAGTACTTC. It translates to CASSEAYGTSIYEQYF.

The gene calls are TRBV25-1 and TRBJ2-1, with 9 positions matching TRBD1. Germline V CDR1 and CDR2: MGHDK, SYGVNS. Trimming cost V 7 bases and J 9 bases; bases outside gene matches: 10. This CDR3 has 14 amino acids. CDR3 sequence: CASKPGQGRVEQFF. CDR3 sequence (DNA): TGTGCCAGCAAACCGGGACAGGGAAGGGTTGAGCAGTTCTTC.

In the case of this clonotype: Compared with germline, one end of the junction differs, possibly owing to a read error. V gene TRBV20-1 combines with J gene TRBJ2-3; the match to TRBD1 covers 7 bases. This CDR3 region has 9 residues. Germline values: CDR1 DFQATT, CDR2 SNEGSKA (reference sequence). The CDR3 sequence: CSASPTGRF. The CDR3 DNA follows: TGCAGTGCTTCCCCGACAGGGCGGTTT.

This CDR3 reads CASSYSRGRSYEQYF. CDR3 DNA: TGTGCCAGCAGTTACTCGCGCGGACGGTCCTACGAGCAGTACTTC. V and J are TRBV6-5 and TRBJ2-7, with no clear D. This CDR3 is built from 15 residues. Trimming took off 0 bases at V and 1 base at J, with 10 bases between the two ends. Germline assignment: CDR1 MNHEY and CDR2 SVGAGI.

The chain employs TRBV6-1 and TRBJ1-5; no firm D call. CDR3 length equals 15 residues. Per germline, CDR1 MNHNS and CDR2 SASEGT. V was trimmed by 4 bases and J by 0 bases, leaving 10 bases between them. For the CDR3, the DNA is TGTGCCAGCAGTGTCGCGGAACATAGCAATCAGCCCCAGCATTTT. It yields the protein CASSVAEHSNQPQHF.

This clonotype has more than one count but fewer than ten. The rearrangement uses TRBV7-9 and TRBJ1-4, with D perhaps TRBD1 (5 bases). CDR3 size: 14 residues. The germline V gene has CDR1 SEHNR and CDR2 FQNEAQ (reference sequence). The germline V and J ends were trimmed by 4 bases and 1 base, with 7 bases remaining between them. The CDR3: CASSSGETNEKLFF. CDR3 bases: TGTGCCAGCAGCTCGGGGGAAACTAATGAAAAACTGTTTTTT.

The CDR3 is CASSLMGSQPQHF. DNA of the CDR3: TGTGCCAGCAGCTTAATGGGGTCTCAGCCCCAGCATTTT. The chain combines TRBV7-9 with TRBJ1-5; D call uncertain. There are 13 residues in the CDR3. The germline gives CDR1 SEHNR, CDR2 FQNEAQ (reference sequence). The V end lost 2 bases, the J end lost 6 bases, and 8 bases lay between the germline ends.

CDR3 DNA sequence: TGCAGTGCTAGAGATGTCCGGGACAGGGGAAATGAGCAGTTCTTC. It translates to CSARDVRDRGNEQFF. V and J are TRBV20-1 and TRBJ2-1; 10 bases are a match to TRBD1. The CDR3 has 15 residues. Germline CDR1 reads DFQATT; CDR2 reads SNEGSKA (reference sequence). V gave up 0 bases and J gave up 7 bases; unmatched junction bases: 6.